The rows below give T cell receptor beta chains drawn from one sample of a study of T cells in Graves' hyperthyroidism and ophthalmopathy. One entry per CDR3 protein, called by TCRdb with MiXCR from the multiplex PCR reads. The repertoire has roughly 380,000 distinct CDR3 sequences, approximately 15% of them found once; the top ten carry approximately 10%. Source material: blood. These TCRs come from an older woman with Graves' hyperthyroidism. Both conserved end residues are part of each CDR3. A D gene is named only where the DNA matches it firmly. Rows may omit the clone size; those that give it use once, few, many or a size class.

d_gene: .; v_gene: TRBV25-1; abundance: .; j_gene: TRBJ1-6; CDR3nt: TGTGCCAGCAGTGGGGGGCCAGGGTCGAATAATTCACCCCTCCACTTT; CDR3aa: CASSGGPGSNNSPLHF
d_gene: .; v_gene: TRBV30; abundance: many; j_gene: TRBJ1-1; CDR3nt: TGTGCCTGGAAACGTCTTGGGGAGAGCACTGAAGCTTTCTTT; CDR3aa: CAWKRLGESTEAFF
d_gene: .; v_gene: TRBV28; abundance: many; j_gene: TRBJ2-1; CDR3nt: TGTGCCAGCAGTGAGGACTACCCATCCTACAATGAGCAGTTCTTC; CDR3aa: CASSEDYPSYNEQFF
d_gene: TRBD2; v_gene: TRBV6-1; abundance: .; j_gene: TRBJ2-3; CDR3nt: TGTGCCAGCGCCGGACTAGCGGGAGCCCTGGGGACAGATACGCAGTATTTT; CDR3aa: CASAGLAGALGTDTQYF
d_gene: .; v_gene: TRBV6-2/TRBV6-3; abundance: .; j_gene: TRBJ1-1; CDR3nt: TGTGCCAGCAGTTACCCGAGGGGCATGAACACTGAAGCTTTCTTT; CDR3aa: CASSYPRGMNTEAFF
d_gene: TRBD1; v_gene: TRBV19; abundance: .; j_gene: TRBJ2-1; CDR3nt: TGTGCCAGTAGTATAGATCGACAGGGTAACAATGAGCAGTTCTTC; CDR3aa: CASSIDRQGNNEQFF
d_gene: .; v_gene: TRBV18; abundance: many; j_gene: TRBJ1-1; CDR3nt: TGTGCCAGCTCACCACCGGGCAGCAACACTGAAGCTTTCTTT; CDR3aa: CASSPPGSNTEAFF
d_gene: .; v_gene: TRBV7-9; abundance: .; j_gene: TRBJ2-1; CDR3nt: TGTGCCCTCGGTGTCAGGGAAGACAATGAGCAGTTCTTC; CDR3aa: CALGVREDNEQFF
d_gene: .; v_gene: TRBV18; abundance: many; j_gene: TRBJ1-1; CDR3nt: TGTGCCAGCTCACCGCTGGACAGGAACACTGAAGCTTTCTTT; CDR3aa: CASSPLDRNTEAFF
d_gene: .; v_gene: TRBV2; abundance: many; j_gene: TRBJ2-2; CDR3nt: TGTGCCAGCAGTGACGGCGGGATGACCGGGGAGCTGTTTTTT; CDR3aa: CASSDGGMTGELFF
d_gene: TRBD2; v_gene: TRBV4-1; abundance: .; j_gene: TRBJ2-1; CDR3nt: TGCGCCAGCAGGGCTAGCGGGAGGGTCAATGAGCAGTTCTTC; CDR3aa: CASRASGRVNEQFF
d_gene: TRBD2; v_gene: TRBV3-1; abundance: many; j_gene: TRBJ2-3; CDR3nt: TGTGCCAGCAGCCAACGCCTAGCGGACACAGATACGCAGTATTTT; CDR3aa: CASSQRLADTDTQYF
d_gene: .; v_gene: TRBV3-1; abundance: .; j_gene: TRBJ1-2; CDR3nt: TGTGCCAGCAGCCAAGGCCCAGCTAACTATGGCTACACCTTC; CDR3aa: CASSQGPANYGYTF
d_gene: TRBD1; v_gene: TRBV14; abundance: many; j_gene: TRBJ2-5; CDR3nt: TGTGCCAGCAGCCCTCGTAAAGGGACAGGAGAGACCCAGTACTTC; CDR3aa: CASSPRKGTGETQYF
d_gene: TRBD2; v_gene: TRBV20-1; abundance: .; j_gene: TRBJ2-7; CDR3nt: TGCAGTGCTAGAGATGGGATAGCGGGACCCCACGAGCAGTACTTC; CDR3aa: CSARDGIAGPHEQYF